The subject of this entry is one TCR beta chain. Its antigen is currently not known. No much larger clonotype is one base removed from it; base qualities were not supplied. The data stem from a study of T cell changes during pregnancy in multiple sclerosis (dated by TCRdb to between 2017 and 2020). Some background on the complete study: In women with multiple sclerosis, the researchers looked at how the T cell repertoire shifted as pregnancy progressed.

The CDR3 runs 15 residues from the cysteine to the phenylalanine. The read is trimmed to its CDR3 DNA, 45 bases read in frame from base 1. Relative to germline, V is 2 bases shorter and J is 4 bases shorter, with 12 bases between their ends. The germline V gene (reference sequence) supplies CDR1 MNHEY and CDR2 SMNVEV. Library method: the immunoSEQ multiplex PCR assay. TCRdb stores this immuneACCESS table with in-frame sequences only. Part of the clones is absent; in the studies checked, under half of the shortfall reflects unresolved V genes, and no reason is known for the rest. This sample holds approximately 31,000 clones; 90% to 95% were observed only once. Of the sample, approximately 0.41% falls within the top ten clones.

This receptor was identified in a female donor with multiple sclerosis, enrolled in a pregnancy study. The chain is made from TRBV27 and TRBJ2-1, and the D gene may be TRBD1, 6 bases matching. This sample comprised CD4+ T cells from peripheral blood mononuclear cells, obtained in the second trimester of pregnancy. The CDR3 corresponds to CASSLGSRGYNEQFF. The DNA sequence is given as TGTGCCAGCAGTTTAGGTTCTAGGGGGTACAATGAGCAGTTCTTC.